This T cell receptor beta chain was found in a study of shared clonotypes between healthy human individuals (dated by TCRdb to about 2020). Broadly, across the study: The cohort comprised two women and a few men aged 18 to 49 years. Different laboratories and diverse techniques were used to prepare libraries and sequence TCR repertoires, to increase sequencing depth and limit assay-specific biases. Per donor, three plates each were used for CD4 naive and CD4 memory, two for CD8 naive, and one for CD8 memory. The study deeply sequenced blood TCR repertoires of about 5 healthy adults to estimate repertoire size and the extent of clonotype sharing between individuals. Leukapheresis yielded between about 0.94 and 9.5 billion PBMCs per donor. Beyond this particular receptor, the publication reports: Around 5% of naive CD4, around 3.6% of naive CD8, approximately 2% of memory CD4, and around 0.4% of memory CD8 clonotypes were shared across several donors. Sampling was limited to blood, and TCR repertoires in tissue likely differ from TCR repertoires in blood. Naive subsets generally had larger estimated clonotype richness than memory subsets. Based on pairwise subsampling, the degree of clonotype sharing among donors was expected to be affected by sequencing depth. Because the study included a small number of donors, the genetic and exposure-history diversity represented was limited. Clonotypes shared by all four sorted-subset donors showed higher generation probabilities than non-shared clonotypes. Even with the large sequencing depth, rarefaction of the sorted-subset datasets indicated that sequencing was incomplete.

As for this clone: Its target antigen remains unknown. Base qualities are not recorded, but no much larger clone differs from it by a single base.

Using the deep immunoSEQ assay, multiplex PCR amplified TCR CDR3 regions from genomic DNA. Genomic DNA extracted from each cell subset was distributed evenly over all wells of several immunoSEQ 96-well plates, and each plate served as one replicate. For sorted subsets, about 220 ng of genomic DNA, equivalent to 25,000 to 35,000 T cell genomes, went into each replicate PCR. Purified libraries were quantified with a Qubit 3.0 fluorometer, sized on a Bioanalyzer 2100, and re-quantified with the KAPA Library Quantification kit. Every immunoSEQ 96-well plate was sequenced on a separate single-read 150-cycle Illumina NextSeq 550 flow cell. On the study's bioinformatics: Because the immunoSEQ output included only junctional sequences and no quality scores, the filtering could not be the same as the filtering used for full-length reads. To assign V/J genes and CDR3, sequences were annotated against IMGT germline references using PyIR, a Python wrapper for IgBLAST v1.9. Any read was removed if the V/J assignment was weak (E-value above 1e-6), the CDR3 was missing, or the read contained stop codons, out-of-frame junctions, or ambiguous translated residues. V3J clonotypes were defined as sequences sharing the same inferred V gene, J gene, and CDR3 amino acid sequence. Percentage overlap between repertoires was calculated by dividing the number of shared unique clonotypes by the size of the smaller repertoire. Repertoire richness was assessed with RTK rarefaction, the Chao1 estimator, and Recon v2.1 estimates of unobserved clonotypes. For all TCRbeta clonotypes obtained by the gDNA method from several donors, generation probabilities were computed with OLGA. Sourced from immuneACCESS, this table was stored by TCRdb with only in-frame sequences that have V and J called. A share of the clones is absent; for the studies checked, an unresolved V gene accounts for under half, and the remainder has no known explanation. V, J and clone size are taken as reported in that table, and D and trimming were inferred from the DNA itself. A total of a few million clones appear in this sample, nearly 97% of them only once. The ten biggest clones cover over 0.1% of the sample.

The donors were healthy, HIV-negative adults with no recently reported acute infections or vaccinations. Only Caucasian adults living in Nashville, Tennessee, USA were represented among the donors. CD4+ T cells were enriched by magnetic negative selection, after which naive cells were positively selected on CD45RA and the negative fraction was taken as the memory subset. Blood was collected by leukapheresis, and PBMCs were isolated by Ficoll-Histopaque density gradient centrifugation and then cryopreserved in liquid nitrogen vapor phase. Analytical flow cytometry was used to check the purity and quantity of every magnetically sorted T cell population. Genomic DNA was isolated from every sorted fraction and measured by UV absorbance on a Nanodrop 2000c. From a lookup of the germline V gene (reference sequence), CDR1 and CDR2 are GTSNPN and SVGIG. At the junction V is shortened by 2 bases and J by 7 bases, with 9 bases in between. The CDR3 has 12 amino acids, counting the end cysteine and phenylalanine. CDR3 DNA is the only sequence kept; it has 36 bases, read in frame from the first base.

The sample consisted of naive CD4+ T cells sorted from blood. This specimen's cell subset or site label, per the study, means: CD45RA+ positively selected. The chain is made from TRBV30 and TRBJ2-1; too little of a D gene remains to name it. This receptor was obtained from a man aged 18 to 30 in good health. CDR3 sequence: CAWSIQFNEQFF. The nucleotide sequence is TGTGCCTGGAGTATACAATTTAATGAGCAGTTCTTC.